This T cell receptor (beta chain) was captured by sequencing in a study of beta chain features in type 1 diabetes. Study-level information: The examined sorted cells totaled around 100,000,000 across samples.

What was sequenced were expressed TCRB transcripts, since all of the isolated RNA had been reverse transcribed. Sequenced by immunoSEQ multiplex PCR; TCRdb stores in-frame clones only, minus some. The profile covers some 160,000 clones, with approximately 8.8% appearing a single time and around 0.64% taken by the ten largest. A note on this clone: The antigen is not known.

Overall study findings and caveats: A closer apparent resemblance between naive, central memory and Treg TCRB repertoires was seen in patients than in healthy donors. Shorter TCRB CDR3s, moderately but significantly so, were found in Type 1 diabetes patients in all four CD4+ subsets. PCR might preferentially amplify shorter templates, equally in patients and controls.

Germline CDR1 and CDR2: GTSNPN and SVGIG (reference sequence). The CDR3 has 16 amino acids. The germline V and J ends were trimmed by 0 bases and 0 bases, with 12 bases remaining between them. The chain employs TRBV30 and TRBJ1-3; D unresolved. The clonotype comes from a woman aged 30 to 39 with type 1 diabetes. The specimen was central memory CD4+ T cells from blood. CDR3 nucleotides: TGTGCCTGGAGTGTTAGAGGCGGTTACTCTGGAAACACCATATATTTT. Translating it yields CAWSVRGGYSGNTIYF.